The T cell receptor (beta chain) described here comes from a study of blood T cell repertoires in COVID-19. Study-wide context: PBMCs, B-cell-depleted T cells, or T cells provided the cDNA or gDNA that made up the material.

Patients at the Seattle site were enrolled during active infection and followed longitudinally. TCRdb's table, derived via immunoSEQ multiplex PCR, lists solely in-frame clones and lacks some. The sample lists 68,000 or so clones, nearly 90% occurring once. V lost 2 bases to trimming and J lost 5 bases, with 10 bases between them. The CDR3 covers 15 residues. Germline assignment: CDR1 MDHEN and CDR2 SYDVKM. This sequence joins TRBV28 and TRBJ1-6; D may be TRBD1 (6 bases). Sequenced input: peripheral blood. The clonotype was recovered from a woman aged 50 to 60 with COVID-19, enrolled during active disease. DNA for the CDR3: TGTGCCAGCAGTTTAATTGGGACAAATAATTCACCCCTCCACTTT. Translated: CASSLIGTNNSPLHF.